What follows is one T cell receptor beta chain and its context. Antigen specificity is unknown. Losses at the gene ends were 3 bases for V and 5 bases for J; bases not matched to a gene: 9. Per germline, CDR1 SGHVS and CDR2 FQNEAQ. This CDR3 is 17 amino acids long. This record comes from a study of blood T cells in healthy people across ages. Study-wide points: A roughly linear age-dependent decrease characterized TCR beta diversity per million T cells.

Primers used in a second PCR of about 6 to 11 cycles were a sample-barcoded 5' primer and a J-beta primer mix. TCRdb redid the calling of the 5' RACE reads with MiXCR, one entry per CDR3 protein. The table has around 620,000 distinct CDR3 sequences, 27% seen once. Sequences were obtained from blood. This chain links TRBV7-8 with TRBJ2-5; 13 positions match TRBD2. The TCR was taken from a woman in her 70s in good health. The CDR3 spells CASSFMWGLAGMETQYF. The CDR3 DNA follows: TGTGCCAGCAGCTTTATGTGGGGACTAGCGGGGATGGAGACCCAGTACTTC.